The TCR beta chain described here comes from a study of cytomegalovirus exposure and HLA in healthy donors. Study-wide findings and caveats: A later analysis by the authors found several of the most significant clusters apparently linked to common viral pathogens. HLA restriction was apparent for most CMV-associated TCR beta chains in a later analysis.

The PCR had 60 Vbeta and 13 Jbeta primers. Original analysis: Approximately 12 million of 80 million to 85 million unique TCR beta chains were shared, per a later count. Profiling relied on immunoSEQ multiplex PCR, and the TCRdb table lists in-frame clones only, not all of them. V and J calls plus clone size are reproduced from that table; the DNA served to infer D and trimming. Altogether fewer than 200,000 clones are present, 75% being singletons, with the ten largest covering 4.9%. Per germline, CDR1 SGHRS and CDR2 YFSETQ. Between the trimmed V and J ends, which lost 4 bases and 2 bases, there was a span of 15 bases. The CDR3 loop spans 15 amino acids. A word on this clone: Its cognate antigen is unknown.

The TCR originated in a male donor in good health and CMV-seronegative. Source material: PBMCs. The chain couples TRBV5-1 to TRBJ2-5; possible D gene TRBD2, 5 bases. This chain's CDR3 is CASSLGNQIQETQYF. In nucleotides, the CDR3 is TGCGCCAGCAGCCTCGGGAACCAGATACAAGAGACCCAGTACTTC.